The 19 T cell receptor beta chains below all came from one sample that was sequenced in a study of cytomegalovirus exposure and HLA in healthy donors. Primers: 60 Vbeta forward and 13 Jbeta reverse. The table came from immunoSEQ multiplex PCR; TCRdb's copy has only in-frame clones and leaves some out. The sample contains under 150,000 clones, roughly 83% of which appear only once. Sequencing was done on a sample of PBMCs. The receptors stem from a man younger than 45 in good health and CMV-seropositive.

A few counts support this clone. This chain links TRBV29-1 with TRBJ2-1; 10 bases align to TRBD2. This CDR3 region has 13 residues. Germline V lookup: CDR1 SQVTM, CDR2 ANQGSEA. Trimming cost V 7 bases and J 7 bases; bases outside gene matches: 7. This CDR3 is CSGTSGVVNEQFF. DNA for the CDR3: TGCAGCGGTACTAGCGGGGTCGTGAATGAGCAGTTCTTC.

The chain recombines TRBV28 with TRBJ1-2, with D perhaps matching TRBD1 (5 bases). V lost 1 base and J 7 bases, leaving 13 bases between the germline ends. The CDR3 consists of 14 residues. Germline assignment: CDR1 MDHEN and CDR2 SYDVKM. CDR3 residues: CASSLSTGWGGYTF. For the CDR3, the DNA is TGTGCCAGCAGTTTATCCACAGGATGGGGTGGCTACACCTTC.

The chain joins TRBV19 to TRBJ2-5; D perhaps matches TRBD1 (6 bases). Germline V gene sequence: CDR1 LNHDA, CDR2 SQIVND (reference sequence). The CDR3 is 14 residues long. Trimming left V 3 bases short and J 3 bases short, with 11 bases between. The CDR3 sequence: CASSIEYREETQYF. The DNA of the CDR3 is TGTGCCAGTAGTATCGAGTACAGGGAAGAGACCCAGTACTTC.

This clone was observed a single time. Here the CDR3 reads CASSLGTSTDTQYF. CDR3 coding DNA: TGTGCCAGCAGCTTAGGGACTAGCACAGATACGCAGTATTTT. The J gene is TRBJ2-3, the V gene TRBV11-3; a possible D gene is TRBD2 (5 bases). The V and J ends lost 1 base and 0 bases respectively, with 5 bases between them. The length of the CDR3 is 14 residues. The germline V gene encodes CDR1 SGHNT and CDR2 YENEEA. Full variable domain (missing parts from reference TRBV11-3 and TRBJ2-3): EAGVVQSPRYKIIEKKQPVAFWCNPISGHNTLYWYLQNLGQGPELLIRYENEEAVDDSQLPKDRFSAERLKGVDSTLKIQPAELGDSAVYLCASSLGTSTDTQYFGPGTRLTVL.

The J gene is TRBJ1-1, the V gene TRBV5-1; D possibly corresponds to TRBD1 (6 bases). Germline lookup yields CDR1 SGHRS and CDR2 YFSETQ. The CDR3 loop spans 14 amino acids. V was cut by 0 bases and J by 3 bases, with 9 bases left in between. The DNA for the CDR3 is TGCGCCAGCAGCTTGGCAGGGGCCGACACTGAAGCTTTCTTT. It translates to CASSLAGADTEAFF.

Details on this clone: At one end, the junction sequence differs from germline, possibly due to a read error. The chain has TRBV2 and TRBJ2-3; TRBD2 agrees at 9 bases. Germline V gene sequence: CDR1 SNHLY, CDR2 FYNNEI. This CDR3 is built from 15 residues. The CDR3 spells CASTGWREGTGTQYF. The CDR3 DNA sequence: TGTGCCAGCACGGGTTGGCGGGAGGGCACAGGTACGCAGTATTTT.

As for this clone: The same CDR3 also results from other DNA sequences found in this sample. The chain employs TRBV9 and TRBJ2-7; 9 bases agree with TRBD1. The CDR3 loop spans 14 amino acids. V was clipped by 0 bases and J by 3 bases; unmatched bases: 1. Germline CDR1 SGDLS, CDR2 YYNGEE. CDR3 nucleotide sequence: TGTGCCAGCAGCGTAGGGGGACAGGGCTACGAGCAGTACTTC. Protein sequence: CASSVGGQGYEQYF.

The V call is TRBV4-2, the J call TRBJ1-5; D uncertain. Trimming cost V 1 base and J 13 bases, with 11 bases left between them. The V gene's germline CDR1 is LGHNA and CDR2 YNFKEQ. The CDR3 runs 12 residues. The CDR3 nucleotides read TGTGCCAGCAGCCAAGGAGGGTCCTATCAGCATTTT. It specifies CASSQGGSYQHF.

V is TRBV7-2 and J is TRBJ1-2, with 8 positions matching TRBD1. CDR1 and CDR2 from the germline V gene are SGHTA and FQGNSA. Trimming cost V 5 bases and J 7 bases; bases outside gene matches: 12. The CDR3 consists of 15 residues. This CDR3 reads CASSPGGSGRGGYTF. The CDR3 bases are TGTGCCAGCAGCCCAGGGGGCTCCGGGAGAGGTGGCTACACCTTC.

This chain links TRBV7-2 with TRBJ2-3, with unresolved D. CDR3 length: 13 amino acids. Germline CDR1 is SGHTA and CDR2 is FQGNSA. Deletions cut 3 bases from V and 4 bases from J, with 8 bases between. In DNA form, the CDR3 reads TGTGCCAGCAGCTTTTTAGGAGCAGATACGCAGTATTTT. The encoded protein is CASSFLGADTQYF. The complete variable domain, with remaining parts taken from reference TRBV7-2 and TRBJ2-3, reads GAGVSQSPSNKVTEKGKDVELRCDPISGHTALYWYRQSLGQGLEFLIYFQGNSAPDKSGLPSDRFSAERTGGSVSTLTIQRTQQEDSAVYLCASSFLGADTQYFGPGTRLTVL.

The V gene is TRBV7-9, the J gene TRBJ2-7; perhaps TRBD1 as D (6 bases). V lost 5 bases to trimming and J lost 1 base, with 21 bases between them. The CDR3 is 17 amino acids. Germline V CDR1 and CDR2: SEHNR, FQNEAQ (reference sequence). DNA of the CDR3: TGTGCCAGCAGCCTCGACCCCTGGACAGCCCATTCCTACGAGCAGTACTTC. It yields the protein CASSLDPWTAHSYEQYF. Full variable domain (rest looked up from reference TRBV7-9 and TRBJ2-7): DTGVSQNPRHKITKRGQNVTFRCDPISEHNRLYWYRQTLGQGPEFLTYFQNEAQLEKSRLLSDRFSAERPKGSFSTLEIQRTEQGDSAMYLCASSLDPWTAHSYEQYFGPGTRLTVT.

The CDR3 reads CASSTLRGPNEKLFF. CDR3 nucleotide sequence: TGTGCCAGTAGTACACTGAGAGGGCCTAATGAAAAACTGTTTTTT. This rearrangement joins TRBV19 to TRBJ1-4; the D is unclear. Per germline, CDR1 LNHDA and CDR2 SQIVND (reference sequence). The CDR3 loop spans 15 amino acids. Trimming stripped 4 bases from V and 3 bases from J, with 12 bases between.

This clone was seen more than once but under ten times. V is TRBV18 and J is TRBJ1-4; possible D gene TRBD1, 5 bases. Germline V gene sequence: CDR1 KGHSH, CDR2 LQKENI. The CDR3 is 15 amino acids. V lost 1 base, J lost 3 bases, and 9 bases lay in between. This CDR3 is CASSPQGPSNEKLFF. CDR3 nucleotide sequence: TGTGCCAGCTCACCACAGGGGCCCTCTAATGAAAAACTGTTTTTT.

In its sample, this clone was seen a few times. This sequence joins TRBV5-6 and TRBJ1-1, with D hard to call. Trimming shortened V by 4 bases and J by 0 bases, and 13 bases separated the two germline ends. Germline CDR1 and CDR2: SGHDT and YYEEEE. The CDR3 spans 15 residues. The CDR3 DNA reads TGTGCCAGCAGCCCCGGGGAGGGCATGAACACTGAAGCTTTCTTT. Protein sequence: CASSPGEGMNTEAFF. Variable domain in full (rest from reference TRBV5-6 and TRBJ1-1): DAGVTQSPTHLIKTRGQQVTLRCSPKSGHDTVSWYQQALGQGPQFIFQYYEEEERQRGNFPDRFSGHQFPNYSSELNVNALLLGDSALYLCASSPGEGMNTEAFFGQGTRLTVV.

The V call is TRBV30, the J call TRBJ1-3; 10 bases fit TRBD1. The junction had 14 bases not matched to a gene; V was cut back by 3 bases and J by 0 bases. Germline CDR1 GTSNPN, CDR2 SVGIG (reference sequence). The CDR3 is made up of 19 amino acids. CDR3 DNA sequence: TGTGCCTGGAGAACCGGGACAGGGGCCTTCTACTACTCTGGAAACACCATATATTTT. It encodes CAWRTGTGAFYYSGNTIYF.

Here the CDR3 DNA reads TGTGCCACCAGCAGACAGGACGGGGTCGGGGGCTACACCTTC. Translating it yields CATSRQDGVGGYTF. V and J are TRBV15 and TRBJ1-2; D is unclear. Trimming stripped 2 bases from V and 8 bases from J, with 15 bases between. This CDR3 is 14 amino acids long. CDR1 and CDR2 from the germline V gene are LNHNV and YYDKDF (reference sequence).

Concerning this clone itself: One end of the junction fails to match germline, which may point to a read error. This chain joins TRBV7-9 and TRBJ1-2, with D maybe TRBD1 (6 bases). Germline V gives CDR1 SEHNR, CDR2 FQNEAQ (reference sequence). The CDR3 sequence is 14 residues long. The CDR3: CSSSPRQADYGYTF. The DNA for the CDR3 is TGTTCCAGCAGCCCTAGACAGGCTGACTATGGCTACACCTTC.

This chain joins TRBV9 and TRBJ1-2; the D gene is possibly TRBD1 (5 bases). CDR3 size: 14 residues. Germline-derived CDR1 and CDR2 are SGDLS and YYNGEE. The germline V and J ends were trimmed by 0 bases and 4 bases, with 10 bases remaining between them. CDR3 sequence reads: CASSVGQGGYGYTF. DNA for the CDR3: TGTGCCAGCAGCGTAGGCCAGGGTGGCTATGGCTACACCTTC.

This rearrangement joins TRBV2 to TRBJ1-2, with D possibly matching TRBD1 (5 bases). The CDR3 has 14 amino acids. Per the germline V gene, CDR1 is SNHLY and CDR2 is FYNNEI. Trimming removed 3 bases from V and 8 bases from J, with 16 bases in between. The CDR3 DNA follows: TGTGCCAGCAGTGAGCGCCAATCAGGGATGGGCTACACCTTC. This encodes CASSERQSGMGYTF.